This TCR beta chain appears in the sequencing data of a study of CD8+CD57+ T cells in acquired aplastic anemia. Study background: The sorted CD4+ and CD8+ cells yielded an average about 3.5 ug of DNA. Study results and caveats: Researchers report that about 28 CD8+ CDR3 sequences appeared in both patients and controls.

Profiles of TCR beta VDJ and CDR3 were generated from a genomic DNA template. Each CDR3 protein is one row after TCRdb ran MiXCR on the reads. The sample includes 150,000 to 160,000 distinct CDR3 sequences, 40% to 65% seen only once; the top ten take roughly 12%. This clonotype showed up many times. Its antigen remains unidentified. In patients chosen for sequencing, flow cytometry had shown CD8+CD57+ cell expansion. Among the patients, none had received any therapy at the time of blood sampling. This CDR3 has 18 residues. Germline V lookup: CDR1 MRHNA, CDR2 SNTAGT. The trim removed 0 bases at V and 3 bases at J, leaving 8 bases unmatched.

The receptor was derived from a human donor with aplastic anemia. The chain joins TRBV6-4 to TRBJ2-2; 9 nucleotides line up with TRBD2. The sample consisted of sorted CD4+, CD8+, or CD8+CD57+ T cells (not recorded which) from PBMCs. CDR3 amino acids: CASSDSETSGYHTGELFF. CDR3 nucleotides: TGTGCCAGCAGTGACTCGGAAACTAGCGGGTATCACACCGGGGAGCTGTTTTTT.